This T cell receptor (beta chain) was sequenced for a study of blood T cells in healthy people across ages. Notes on the study in general: The study found TCR beta diversity correlated strongly with naive T cell percentage.

As for this clonotype: Its antigen is still unknown.

Sample-barcoded 5' priming and a J-beta primer mix drove a second PCR of about 6 to 12 cycles. The template-switch adaptor, which had 12 random nucleotides, put a tag on each cDNA molecule. TCRdb recomputed calls from the 5' RACE reads with MiXCR, one row per CDR3 protein. The table has more than 650,000 distinct CDR3 sequences, about a fifth seen once. Trimming cost V 5 bases and J 3 bases; bases outside gene matches: 3. CDR3 length: 13 residues. Germline V gene sequence: CDR1 PRHDT, CDR2 FYEKMQ (reference sequence). The sequencing input was blood. The rearrangement uses TRBV13 and TRBJ1-2; 7 bases fit TRBD1. The sequence was obtained from a man in his 70s in good health. The CDR3 bases are TGTGCCAGCAGCGTGGGACAGTACTATGGCTACACCTTC. Its translation: CASSVGQYYGYTF.